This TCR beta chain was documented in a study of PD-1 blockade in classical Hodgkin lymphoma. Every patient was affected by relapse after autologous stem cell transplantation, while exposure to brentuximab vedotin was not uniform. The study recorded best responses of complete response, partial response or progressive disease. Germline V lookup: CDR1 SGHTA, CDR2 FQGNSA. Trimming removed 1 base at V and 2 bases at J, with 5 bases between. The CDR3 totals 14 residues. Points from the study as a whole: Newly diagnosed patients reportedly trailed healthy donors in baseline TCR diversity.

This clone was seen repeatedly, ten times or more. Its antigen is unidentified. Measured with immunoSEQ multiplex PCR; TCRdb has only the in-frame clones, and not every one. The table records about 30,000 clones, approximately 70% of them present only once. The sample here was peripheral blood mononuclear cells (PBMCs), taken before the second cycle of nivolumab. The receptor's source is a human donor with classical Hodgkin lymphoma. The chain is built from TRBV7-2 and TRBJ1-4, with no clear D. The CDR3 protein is CASSLDSTNEKLFF. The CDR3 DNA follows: TGTGCCAGCAGCTTAGATAGCACTAATGAAAAACTGTTTTTT.